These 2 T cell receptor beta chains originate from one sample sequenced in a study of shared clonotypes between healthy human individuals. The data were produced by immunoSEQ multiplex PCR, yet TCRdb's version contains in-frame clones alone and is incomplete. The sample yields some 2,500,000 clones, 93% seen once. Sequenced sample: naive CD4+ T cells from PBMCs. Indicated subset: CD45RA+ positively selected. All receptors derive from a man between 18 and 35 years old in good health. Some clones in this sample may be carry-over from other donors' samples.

CDR3 protein: CASSLASIAWERGYEQYF. The CDR3 region has the DNA TGTGCCAGCAGCTTAGCGTCTATTGCGTGGGAGAGAGGGTACGAGCAGTACTTC. The J gene is TRBJ2-7, the V gene TRBV7-2, with a weak D call TRBD2 (5 bases). This CDR3 is built from 18 residues. V lost 0 bases and J 4 bases, leaving 22 bases between the germline ends. CDR1 is SGHTA, CDR2 FQGNSA, per germline.

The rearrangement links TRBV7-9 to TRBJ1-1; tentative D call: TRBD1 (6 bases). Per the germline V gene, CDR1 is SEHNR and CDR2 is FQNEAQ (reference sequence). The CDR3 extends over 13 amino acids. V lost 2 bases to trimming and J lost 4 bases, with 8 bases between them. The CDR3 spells CASSLWGRTEAFF. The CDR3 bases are TGTGCCAGCAGCTTATGGGGGCGCACTGAAGCTTTCTTT.